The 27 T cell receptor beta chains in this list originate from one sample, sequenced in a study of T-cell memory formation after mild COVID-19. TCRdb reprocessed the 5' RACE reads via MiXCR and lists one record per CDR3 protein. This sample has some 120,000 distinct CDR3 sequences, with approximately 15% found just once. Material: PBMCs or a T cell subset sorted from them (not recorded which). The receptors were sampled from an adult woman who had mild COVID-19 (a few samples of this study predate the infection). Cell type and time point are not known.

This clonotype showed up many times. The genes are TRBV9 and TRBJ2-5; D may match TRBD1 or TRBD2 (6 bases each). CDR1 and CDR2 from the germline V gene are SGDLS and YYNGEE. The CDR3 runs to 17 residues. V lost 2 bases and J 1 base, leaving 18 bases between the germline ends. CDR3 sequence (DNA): TGTGCCAGCAGCGTGGGAGTGGGGGGCTCAAGCCAAGAGACCCAGTACTTC. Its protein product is CASSVGVGGSSQETQYF.

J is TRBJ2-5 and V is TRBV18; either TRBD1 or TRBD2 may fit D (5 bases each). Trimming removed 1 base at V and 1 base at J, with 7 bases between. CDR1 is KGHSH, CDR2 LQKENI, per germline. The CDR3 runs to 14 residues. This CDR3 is CASSPRGIQETQYF. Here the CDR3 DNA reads TGTGCCAGCTCACCACGGGGGATCCAAGAGACCCAGTACTTC.

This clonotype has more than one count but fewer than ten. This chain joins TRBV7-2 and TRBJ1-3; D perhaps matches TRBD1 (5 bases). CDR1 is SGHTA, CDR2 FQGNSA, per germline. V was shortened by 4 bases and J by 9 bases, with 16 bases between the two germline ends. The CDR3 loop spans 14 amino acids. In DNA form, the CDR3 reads TGTGCCAGCAGCTCTAAGGGGATCGGAGGCACCATATATTTT. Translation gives CASSSKGIGGTIYF.

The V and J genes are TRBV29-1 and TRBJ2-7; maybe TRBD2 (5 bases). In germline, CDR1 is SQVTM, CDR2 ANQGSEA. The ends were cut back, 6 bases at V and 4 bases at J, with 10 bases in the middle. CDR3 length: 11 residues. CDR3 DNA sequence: TGCAGCGTCGGGGAGCGATACGAGCAGTACTTC. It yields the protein CSVGERYEQYF.

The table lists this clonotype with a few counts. CDR3: CASTKLAGGSYEQYF. In nucleotides, the CDR3 is TGTGCCAGCACAAAACTAGCGGGAGGGTCCTACGAGCAGTACTTC. This chain uses TRBV12-3 or TRBV12-4 with TRBJ2-7; TRBD2 aligns across 13 bases. This CDR3 region has 15 residues. The junction had 4 bases not matched to a gene; V was cut back by 7 bases and J by 1 base.

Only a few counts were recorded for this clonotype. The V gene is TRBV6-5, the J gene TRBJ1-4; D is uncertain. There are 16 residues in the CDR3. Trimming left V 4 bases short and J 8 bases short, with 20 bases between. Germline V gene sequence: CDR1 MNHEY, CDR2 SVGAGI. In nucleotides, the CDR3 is TGTGCCAGCAGTTCTAAGGCCGGAACATTTCTCGAAAAACTGTTTTTT. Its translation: CASSSKAGTFLEKLFF.

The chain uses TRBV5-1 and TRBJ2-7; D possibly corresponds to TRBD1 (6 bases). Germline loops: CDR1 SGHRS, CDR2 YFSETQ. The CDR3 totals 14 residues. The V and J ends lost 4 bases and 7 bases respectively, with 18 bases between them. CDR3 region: CASSAFTGSWEQYF. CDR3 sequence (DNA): TGCGCCAGCAGCGCCTTCACAGGGTCTTGGGAGCAGTACTTC.

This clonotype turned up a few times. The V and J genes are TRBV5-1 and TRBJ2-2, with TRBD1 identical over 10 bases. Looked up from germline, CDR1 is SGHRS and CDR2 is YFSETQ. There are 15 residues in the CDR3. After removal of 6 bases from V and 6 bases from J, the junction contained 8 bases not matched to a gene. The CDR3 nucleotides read TGCGCCAGCAATCCCTGGGACAGGGGAGCCGGGGAGCTGTTTTTT. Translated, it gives CASNPWDRGAGELFF.

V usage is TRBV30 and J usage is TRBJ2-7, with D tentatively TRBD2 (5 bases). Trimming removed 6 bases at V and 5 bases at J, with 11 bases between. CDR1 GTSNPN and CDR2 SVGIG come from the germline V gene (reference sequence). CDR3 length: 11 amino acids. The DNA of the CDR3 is TGTGCCTGTGGGCGGGCACACGAGCAGTACTTC. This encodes CACGRAHEQYF.

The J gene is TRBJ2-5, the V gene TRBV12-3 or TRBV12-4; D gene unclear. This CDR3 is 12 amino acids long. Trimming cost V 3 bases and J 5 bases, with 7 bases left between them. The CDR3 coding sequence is TGTGCCAGCAGTTTTAGGGTTGAGACCCAGTACTTC. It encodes CASSFRVETQYF.

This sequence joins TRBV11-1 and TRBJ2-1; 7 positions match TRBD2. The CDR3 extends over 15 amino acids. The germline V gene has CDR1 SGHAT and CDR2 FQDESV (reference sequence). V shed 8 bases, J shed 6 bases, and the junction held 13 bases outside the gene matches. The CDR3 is CASAYLASGGNEQFF. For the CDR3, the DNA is TGTGCCAGCGCGTATTTAGCGTCGGGAGGCAATGAGCAGTTCTTC.

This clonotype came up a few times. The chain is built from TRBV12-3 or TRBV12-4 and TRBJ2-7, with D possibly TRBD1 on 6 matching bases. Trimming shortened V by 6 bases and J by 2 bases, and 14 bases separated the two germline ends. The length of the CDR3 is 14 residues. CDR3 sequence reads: CASSLTGYTYEQYF. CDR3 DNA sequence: TGTGCCAGCAGCCTCACAGGGTACACCTACGAGCAGTACTTC.

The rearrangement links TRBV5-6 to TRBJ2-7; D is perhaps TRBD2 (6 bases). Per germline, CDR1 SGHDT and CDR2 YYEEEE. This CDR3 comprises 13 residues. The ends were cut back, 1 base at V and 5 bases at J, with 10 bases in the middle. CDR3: CASSLLEGHEQYF. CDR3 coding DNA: TGTGCCAGCAGCTTGTTGGAGGGTCACGAGCAGTACTTC.

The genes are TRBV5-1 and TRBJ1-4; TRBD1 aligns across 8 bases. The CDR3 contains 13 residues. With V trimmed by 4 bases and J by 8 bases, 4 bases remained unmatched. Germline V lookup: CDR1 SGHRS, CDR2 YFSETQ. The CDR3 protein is CASSARTGEKLFF. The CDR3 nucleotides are TGCGCCAGCAGCGCCCGGACAGGGGAAAAACTGTTTTTT.

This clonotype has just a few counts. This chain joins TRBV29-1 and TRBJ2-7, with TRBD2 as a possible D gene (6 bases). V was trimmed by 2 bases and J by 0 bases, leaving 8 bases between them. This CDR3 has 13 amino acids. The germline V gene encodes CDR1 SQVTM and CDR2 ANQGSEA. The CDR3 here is CSVELGGSYEQYF. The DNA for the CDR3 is TGCAGCGTTGAACTGGGGGGCTCCTACGAGCAGTACTTC.

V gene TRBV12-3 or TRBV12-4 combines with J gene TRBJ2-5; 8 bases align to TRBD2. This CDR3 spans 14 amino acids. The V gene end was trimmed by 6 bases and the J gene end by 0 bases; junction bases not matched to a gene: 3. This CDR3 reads CASRKLADQETQYF. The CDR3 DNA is TGTGCCAGCAGAAAACTAGCGGACCAAGAGACCCAGTACTTC.

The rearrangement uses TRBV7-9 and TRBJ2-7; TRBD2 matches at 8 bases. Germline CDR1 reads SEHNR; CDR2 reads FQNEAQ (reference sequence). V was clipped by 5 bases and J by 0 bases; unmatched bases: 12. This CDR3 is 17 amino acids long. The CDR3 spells CASSQPHERGPSYEQYF. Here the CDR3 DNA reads TGTGCCAGCAGCCAACCCCATGAGCGGGGGCCCTCCTACGAGCAGTACTTC.

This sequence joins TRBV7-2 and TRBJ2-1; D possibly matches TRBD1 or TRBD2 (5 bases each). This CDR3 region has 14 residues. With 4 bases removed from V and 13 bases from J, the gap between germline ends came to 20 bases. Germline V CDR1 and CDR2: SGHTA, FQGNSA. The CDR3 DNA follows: TGTGCCAGCAGCTCCTCCTACGGGACGTCGGATCAGTTCTTC. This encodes CASSSSYGTSDQFF.

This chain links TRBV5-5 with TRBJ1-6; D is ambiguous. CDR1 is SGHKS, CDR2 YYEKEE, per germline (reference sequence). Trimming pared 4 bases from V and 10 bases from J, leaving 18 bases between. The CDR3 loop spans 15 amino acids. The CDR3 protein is CASSPPGSAPSPLHF. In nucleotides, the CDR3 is TGTGCCAGCAGCCCACCGGGGTCCGCCCCATCACCCCTCCACTTT. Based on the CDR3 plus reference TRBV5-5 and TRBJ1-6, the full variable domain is DAGVTQSPTHLIKTRGQQVTLRCSPISGHKSVSWYQQVLGQGPQFIFQYYEKEERGRGNFPDRFSARQFPNYSSELNVNALLLGDSALYLCASSPPGSAPSPLHFGNGTRLTVT.

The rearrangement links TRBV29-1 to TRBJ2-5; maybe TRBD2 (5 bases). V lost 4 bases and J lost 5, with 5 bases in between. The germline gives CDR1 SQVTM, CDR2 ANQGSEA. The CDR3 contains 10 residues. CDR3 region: CSVGRETQYF. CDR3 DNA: TGCAGCGTTGGGAGGGAGACCCAGTACTTC.

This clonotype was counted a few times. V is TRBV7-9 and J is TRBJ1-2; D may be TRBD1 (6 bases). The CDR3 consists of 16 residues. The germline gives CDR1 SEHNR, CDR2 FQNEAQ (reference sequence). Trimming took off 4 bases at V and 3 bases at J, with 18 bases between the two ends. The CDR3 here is CASSSLSRGQDYGYTF. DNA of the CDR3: TGTGCCAGCAGCTCCCTGTCTCGGGGGCAAGACTATGGCTACACCTTC.

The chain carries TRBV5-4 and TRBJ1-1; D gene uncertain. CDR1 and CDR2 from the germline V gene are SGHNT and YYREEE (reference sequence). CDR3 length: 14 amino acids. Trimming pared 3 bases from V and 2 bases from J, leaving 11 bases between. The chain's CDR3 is CASSSMTRNTEAFF. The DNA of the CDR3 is TGTGCCAGCAGCTCCATGACAAGAAACACTGAAGCTTTCTTT.

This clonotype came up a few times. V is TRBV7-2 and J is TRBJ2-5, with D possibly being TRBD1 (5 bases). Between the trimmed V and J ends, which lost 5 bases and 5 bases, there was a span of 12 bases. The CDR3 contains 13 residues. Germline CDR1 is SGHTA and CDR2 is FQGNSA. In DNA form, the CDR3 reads TGTGCCAGCAGCGCACCCCCAGGGGAGACCCAGTACTTC. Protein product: CASSAPPGETQYF.

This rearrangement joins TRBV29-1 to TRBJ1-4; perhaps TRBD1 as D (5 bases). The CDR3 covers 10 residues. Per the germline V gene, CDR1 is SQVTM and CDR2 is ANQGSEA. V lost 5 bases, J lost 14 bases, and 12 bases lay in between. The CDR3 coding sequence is TGCAGCGTTAGAACGACAGCGCTGTTTTTT. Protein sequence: CSVRTTALFF.

Here the CDR3 DNA reads TGTGCCAGCAGCTTATTGGATCCAGGGGGTGAGCAGTTCTTC. This codes for CASSLLDPGGEQFF. This rearrangement joins TRBV7-2 to TRBJ2-1; 7 bases fit TRBD1. Germline CDR1 SGHTA, CDR2 FQGNSA. J was trimmed by 9 bases and V by 2 bases; bases with no gene match: 7. The CDR3 runs 14 residues.

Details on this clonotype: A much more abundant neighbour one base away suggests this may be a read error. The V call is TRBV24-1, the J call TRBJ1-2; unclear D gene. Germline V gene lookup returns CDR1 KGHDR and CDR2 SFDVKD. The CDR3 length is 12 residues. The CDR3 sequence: CATSDLSYVYTF. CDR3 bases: TGTGCCACCAGTGATTTGTCATATGTCTACACCTTC.

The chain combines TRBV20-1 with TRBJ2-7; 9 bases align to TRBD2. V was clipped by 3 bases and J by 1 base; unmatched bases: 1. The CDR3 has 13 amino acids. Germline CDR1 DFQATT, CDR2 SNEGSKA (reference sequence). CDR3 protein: CSARLAGSYEQYF. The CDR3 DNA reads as TGCAGTGCTAGGCTAGCGGGGTCCTACGAGCAGTACTTC.